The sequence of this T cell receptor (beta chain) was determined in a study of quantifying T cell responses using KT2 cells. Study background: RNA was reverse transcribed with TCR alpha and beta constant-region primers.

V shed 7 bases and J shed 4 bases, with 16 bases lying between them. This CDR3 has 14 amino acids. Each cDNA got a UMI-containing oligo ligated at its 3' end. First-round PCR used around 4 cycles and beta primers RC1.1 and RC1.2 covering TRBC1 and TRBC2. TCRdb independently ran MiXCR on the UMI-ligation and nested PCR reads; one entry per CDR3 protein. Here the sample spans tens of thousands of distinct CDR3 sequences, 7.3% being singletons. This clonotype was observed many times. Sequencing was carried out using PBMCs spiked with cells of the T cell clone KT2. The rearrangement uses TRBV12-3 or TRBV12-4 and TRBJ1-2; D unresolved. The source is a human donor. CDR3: CASTPGRAPYGYTF. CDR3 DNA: TGTGCCAGCACCCCTGGGAGGGCCCCCTATGGCTACACCTTC.